This T cell receptor beta chain is drawn from a study of T-cell reconstitution after alpha-beta-depleted transplantation in children. In its sample, this clonotype was seen a few times. Its antigen is still unknown. Germline V CDR1 and CDR2: MNHEY, SMNVEV (reference sequence). The CDR3 has 15 residues. The V and J ends lost 4 bases and 4 bases, in that order; junction bases with no gene match: 9. Overall study findings and caveats: At one year after transplant, newly produced T cells mostly accounted for T-cell counts and diversity. Expanded graft clones, several hundred of them, were reportedly the source of alpha-beta T cells about two months after transplant. Recipient T cells and thymic progenitors that survived gave rise to the high TCRbeta diversity observed at day 60 in some patients.

This sample's TCRbeta library carried unique molecular identifier barcodes. TCRdb reanalysed the PCR reads using MiXCR and keeps one entry per CDR3 protein. The sample contains about 830,000 distinct CDR3 sequences, roughly 15% of which appear only once. The clonotype originates from a male patient younger than 18 who had a stem cell transplant for acute lymphoblastic leukemia, so the T cells may come from the graft donor. Sequenced material: PBMCs, mostly from graft donor cells, taken 360 days after TCRalphabeta/CD19-depleted stem cell transplant. This chain links TRBV27 with TRBJ1-2; 7 bases fit TRBD1. Here the CDR3 reads CASSSRTGAFYGYTF. CDR3 DNA sequence: TGTGCCAGCAGTTCCCGGACAGGCGCCTTCTATGGCTACACCTTC.